This TCR beta chain came from a study of blood T cells in healthy people across ages. Study summary: Per every two T cells, about one barcoded beta molecule was captured by template switching.

Study-level results: Older individuals had lower TCR beta diversity per million T cells (the decline was roughly linear). Naive T cell percentage showed a strong correlation with TCR beta diversity.

PCR was performed a second time for about 7 to 11 cycles using a sample-barcoded 5' primer and a J-beta primer mix. MiXCR, applied by TCRdb to the 5' RACE reads, yields one record per CDR3 protein. Of 1.5 million to 2 million distinct CDR3 sequences in the sample, 35% to 50% are singletons; the top ten hold under 30%. The sample holds one count of this clonotype. The antigen is undetermined. The V gene lost 10 bases and the J gene lost 0 bases, with 13 bases spanning the gap. Germline loops: CDR1 SNHLY, CDR2 FYNNEI. This CDR3 contains 15 residues. The sequence was obtained from a human donor in good health. J is TRBJ2-6 and V is TRBV2, with D tentatively TRBD2 (5 bases). Sequencing was done on a sample of blood. The CDR3 region has the DNA TGTGCCAATCTGGGGAGCCTCTCTGGGGCCAACGTCCTGACTTTC. Translation: CANLGSLSGANVLTF.